This T cell receptor beta chain was retrieved from a study of cytomegalovirus exposure and HLA in healthy donors (dated by TCRdb to the late 2010s). Concerning the study at large: An earlier analysis of approximately 640 of the donors reported approximately 270 Gb of sequence data and more than 90 million unique TCR beta sequences from 150 million to 200 million T cells. Among about 390 genotyped donors of the cohort, an average of about 240,000 unique TCR beta nucleotide sequences were sequenced per donor, roughly a sixth of them non-productive. About five DR-DQ haplotypes were treated as single units for association and clustering because of strong linkage in the cohort. The number of typed donors differed by locus: 629-630 for A, B, C, DRB1 and DQB1; approximately 540 for DQA1; approximately 600 for DPA1; and about 450 for DPB1. Genome-wide SNP genotypes for about 55% of the 666 donors were used in a later genetic analysis, which treated that subset as a discovery cohort. Rather than using new phenotypic data, the later analysis identified candidate immune exposures from TCR beta sequences and from how often those sequences occurred across donors. In addition to the first cohort of several hundred subjects, a separate validation cohort of under 150 different subjects was used. In an earlier analysis of 500 to 650 of the donors, high-throughput TCR beta sequencing was used to judge whether each TCR beta V gene segment behaved as functional or pseudogenic. To predict cytomegalovirus infection status, the study brought together high-throughput TCR immunosequencing, statistical association of individual TCRs with disease status, and machine learning. Both class I and class II loci were covered by HLA typing, at four-digit resolution. Alongside the repertoire data, information on donor age, sex, ethnicity and CMV serostatus was compiled. About 330 gigabases of sequencing data and tens of millions of unique TCR sequences made up an early release that covered nearly 650 HLA-typed donors. Every repertoire in the discovery cohort had been generated on one and the same sequencing platform. Of the approximately 370 genotyped donors, 65% to 90% were placed in the genetic ancestry cluster associated with self-reported Caucasian donors. To study patterns of TCR occurrence, a later analysis re-analyzed previously published TCR beta repertoires from more than 550 donors and added high-resolution HLA genotyping. The study aimed to test whether cataloging public T cell receptors could reveal signatures of past pathogen exposure. The T cell repertoires of 550 to 850 subjects were profiled by immunosequencing and related to cytomegalovirus serostatus. The study at large found these results: Because the 87-base-pair reads could not distinguish some IMGT-functional V segments, including TRBV6-2 and TRBV6-3, those segments were excluded. A later genetic analysis associated a missense DCLRE1C variant with V-gene and J-gene trimming of TCR beta chains, and an independent cohort replicated the association. Compared with the approximately 670-donor mean, donors in an Asian-associated ancestry cluster had fewer N-insertions in productive TCRs, according to a later genetic analysis. It was suggested by the authors that the approach could potentially be generalized to other disease states and immunological phenotypes. While some public TCRs were present in many individuals, most TCR sequences turned up only very rarely across donors. A later analysis found that most CMV-associated TCR beta chains appeared HLA-restricted, with HLA associations seemingly driven largely by CMV exposure. In the study, 164 TCR beta chains were listed as associated with cytomegalovirus. Correlated functional status among segregating V segments might be attributable to linkage disequilibrium, but an unknown experimental factor could not be ruled out. Sequencing depth was assumed to be roughly uniform across donors in the presence/absence analyses, though that assumption may not hold. A further reported finding was that TCR beta sequences accurately predicted the HLA-A and HLA-B alleles for most subjects in the first cohort. For the cohort, immune exposure information was limited to CMV serostatus. The earlier analysis of some 540 of the donors excluded about 16 rarely observed V segments, including chromosome 9 orphons, because counts were too low. A later analysis found that HLA-associated TCR beta chains were more clonally expanded and had lower generation probabilities than equally common non-associated chains. An earlier analysis of some 560 of the donors showed that most TCR beta V segments appeared in productive rearrangements either about 87% or about 30% of the time, which broadly matched IMGT annotations. A later analysis associated about 17,000 TCR beta sequences with specific HLA alleles at a false discovery rate of 0.05. Because some donors lacked HLA typing at each locus, the association tests relied only on the typed subset. In this cohort, only TCR beta chains were sequenced, and detectable features were limited by the absence of alpha or paired-chain data. In vitro tests confirmed that a few of the cytomegalovirus-associated TCR beta chains recognize cytomegalovirus antigens. A cluster of highly shared sequence variants was judged likely to represent a technical artifact of the sequencing pipeline. According to a later analysis, parvovirus B19, influenza, CMV and Epstein-Barr virus appeared linked to several top co-occurrence clusters. Strong co-occurrence of HLA alleles, especially DR and DQ, made assigning TCR associations to individual alleles difficult. According to a later analysis, TCR association rates differed among HLA loci, with DRB1 alleles showing the most associated TCRs and HLA-C alleles showing the fewest. In both the original and validation cohorts, the classifier was reported to diagnose cytomegalovirus status with high specificity and sensitivity.

Via the germline V gene, CDR1 is LGHNT and CDR2 FRNRAP. Inclusive of the bounding cysteine and phenylalanine, the CDR3 is 16 residues long. The sequence is cut down to CDR3 DNA, 48 bases in frame from base 1. For this chain, trimming is 1 base at the V end and 6 bases at the J end, and the number of junction bases without a gene match is 5. The cohort was made up of about 610 healthy bone marrow donors. Cohort members were all nominally healthy when sampled, although unrecorded immune exposures were likely present. The donor was CMV seronegative and was included in the group of 352 seronegative cohort members. A peripheral blood sample was collected from each donor, and TCR beta sequencing was performed on peripheral blood mononuclear cells. The Qiagen DNeasy Blood Extraction Kit was used to extract genomic DNA from the blood cell samples. This clone was observed once. The clone's antigen remains unknown. No much larger clone is present one base from it, and per-base qualities are unavailable.

The library relied on the immunoSEQ multiplex PCR assay. A mixture of 60 forward primers for TCR Vbeta segments and 13 reverse primers for TCR Jbeta segments was used in the multiplex PCR. A multiplex PCR assay on genomic DNA amplified the CDR3 region of rearranged TCR beta genes. On the Illumina HiSeq System, the amplified TCR beta libraries were sequenced as 87-base-pair reads. As for the original processing: Across the 500 to 750 repertoires, a later analysis counted 75 million to 90 million unique TCR beta chains, some 11 million of which were shared by at least two donors. Raw reads were error-corrected and collapsed into unique sequences by a nearest-neighbor algorithm in which closely related sequences were merged to remove PCR and sequencing errors. CDR3 sequences were aligned to IMGT reference sequences to assign V, D and J gene segments. For a sequence to be retained, a match of at least six nucleotides was required to both a V gene segment and a J gene segment. Rearrangements were called productive when the CDR3 lacked stop codons and stayed in frame with V and J; all others were non-productive. CDR3 was defined by IMGT convention, running from the second conserved V-encoded cysteine to the conserved J-encoded phenylalanine. Sequences without an unambiguous match to a single V gene segment were excluded from the earlier analysis of approximately 600 of the donors. In an earlier analysis of 587 of the donors, V segments were called functional above 56.7% productive rearrangements and were called segregating when the between-donor standard deviation exceeded 5%. A statistical classification framework was built to diagnose cytomegalovirus status from the catalog of TCR beta chain sequences. In a later analysis, V and J genes were assigned by comparing TCR nucleotide sequences against IMGT/GENE-DB human TR gene sequences. In a later analysis, CDR3 sequences and most-parsimonious VDJ recombination scenarios were assigned using the TCRdist pipeline. A later analysis defined each TCR beta chain by its CDR3 amino acid sequence plus V-gene family, and excluded reads lacking a unique V-gene family. In a later analysis, 450 to 600 highly shared, low-generation-probability nucleotide sequences were removed to address suspected cross-contamination and a sequencing artifact. In a later analysis, a clonal expansion index for each public chain was calculated from normalized within-repertoire ranks of inferred template counts. Generation probabilities in a later analysis came from a VDJ recombination model fitted to out-of-frame rearrangements, and those results were checked against IGoR. In a later analysis, TCR-TCR, TCR-HLA and TCR-CMV co-occurrence was scored with hypergeometric tests, and a repertoire-size bias correction was applied to TCR pairs. A later analysis estimated false discovery rates by permuting HLA or CMV assignments 20 times. In a later analysis, co-occurring TCRs were grouped using DBSCAN, and TCRdist sequence similarity was added for clustering within HLA-allele-positive subsets. Repertoires with fewer than 30,000 or more than 120,000 public chains were left out of co-occurrence clustering, as were about 5 repertoires with anomalous nucleotide sharing. TCRdb provides this immuneACCESS table in a form limited to in-frame rearrangements. Some clones are lacking; in checked studies, under half of them reflect an unresolved V gene, and why the rest are absent is not known. D and trimming were read from the DNA, whereas the V and J calls and clone size are those reported in that table. The sample table lists 100,000 to 150,000 clones, around 80% of them with a count of one. 0.9% to 1.2% of the sample goes to the ten largest clones.

The sample comprised PBMCs. Here the chain combines TRBV12-5 and TRBJ2-3; the central 12 bases match TRBD2. This receptor was identified in a woman between 25 and 40 years old in good health and CMV-seronegative. The CDR3 has the sequence CASGLGLAGARDTQYF. At the DNA level, the sequence is TGTGCTAGTGGTTTGGGACTAGCGGGAGCCAGGGATACGCAGTATTTT.